These 30 T cell receptor beta chains were sequenced from one sample in a study of blood T cell repertoires in COVID-19. Profiling relied on immunoSEQ multiplex PCR, and the TCRdb table lists in-frame clones only, not all of them. The repertoire holds roughly 350,000 clones, with approximately 81% as singletons. Sequenced sample: peripheral blood. The receptor source for this set is a woman under 30 with acute or convalescent COVID-19.

This clone was detected only once. The V gene is TRBV19, the J gene TRBJ1-5, with D unresolved. The germline CDR1 and CDR2 sequences are LNHDA and SQIVND (reference sequence). V lost 3 bases and J lost 0, with 15 bases in between. The CDR3 totals 17 residues. The CDR3 loop is CASSIREYGYSNQPQHF. The DNA of the CDR3 is TGTGCCAGTAGTATTAGGGAGTACGGATATAGCAATCAGCCCCAGCATTTT.

The chain combines TRBV30 with TRBJ1-5, with 7 bases fitting TRBD1. The CDR3 is 15 amino acids. J gave up 2 bases and V 0 bases, and 4 bases lay outside the gene matches. The germline CDR1 and CDR2 sequences are GTSNPN and SVGIG (reference sequence). This chain's CDR3 is CAWSVRGQGNQPQHF. The CDR3 DNA follows: TGTGCCTGGAGTGTACGTGGACAGGGCAATCAGCCCCAGCATTTT.

The chain is built from TRBV5-3 and TRBJ2-7; 8 nucleotides align to TRBD2. TRBV5-3 qualifies as an ORF whose function is uncertain. Germline trimming cut 4 bases from V and 4 bases from J; bases unmatched to any gene: 10. This CDR3 comprises 15 residues. The CDR3 loop is CARSNPRGGRYEQYF. The CDR3 DNA follows: TGTGCCAGAAGCAACCCTCGCGGGGGGCGATACGAGCAGTACTTC.

About this clone: Other DNA sequences within the sample encode an identical CDR3. This chain links TRBV5-1 with TRBJ2-7; D possibly corresponds to TRBD2 (6 bases). V was shortened by 4 bases and J by 2 bases, with 13 bases between the two germline ends. The CDR3 runs to 14 residues. CDR1 SGHRS and CDR2 YFSETQ come from the germline V gene. The CDR3 sequence is CASSAGTGTYEQYF. The DNA for the CDR3 is TGCGCCAGCAGCGCGGGGACTGGAACCTACGAGCAGTACTTC.

The chain recombines TRBV3-1 (or the pseudogene TRBV3-2) with TRBJ2-7; 10 nucleotides line up with TRBD2. The CDR3 has 15 amino acids. V lost 3 bases to trimming and J lost 4 bases; unmatched junction nucleotides: 6. Germline loops: CDR1 LGHDT, CDR2 YNNKEL (reference sequence). DNA for the CDR3: TGTGCCAGCAGCCACTTCCTAGCGGGAGTGTACGAGCAGTACTTC. Translating it yields CASSHFLAGVYEQYF.

This clone occurred a few times. The chain recombines TRBV28 with TRBJ2-7, with 10 bases lining up with TRBD1. V gave up 7 bases and J gave up 4 bases; unmatched junction bases: 4. This CDR3 contains 13 residues. Germline CDR1 reads MDHEN; CDR2 reads SYDVKM. The CDR3 DNA sequence: TGTGCCAGCACGACAGGGGGCGAGTACGAGCAGTACTTC. It codes for CASTTGGEYEQYF. Together with reference TRBV28 and TRBJ2-7, the CDR3 gives the full variable domain: DVKVTQSSRYLVKRTGEKVFLECVQDMDHENMFWYRQDPGLGLRLIYFSYDVKMKEKGDIPEGYSVSREKKERFSLILESASTNQTSMYLCASTTGGEYEQYFGPGTRLTVT.

This clone was found a few times. The J gene is TRBJ1-4, the V gene TRBV2; no definite D call. The CDR3 extends over 13 amino acids. Germline V gene data show CDR1 as SNHLY and CDR2 as FYNNEI. V was shortened by 4 bases and J by 8 bases, with 11 bases between the two germline ends. The CDR3 reads CASSARMGEKLFF. The CDR3 coding sequence is TGTGCCAGCAGTGCCCGGATGGGCGAAAAACTGTTTTTT. The full variable domain, rest sourced from reference TRBV2 and TRBJ1-4, is EPEVTQTPSHQVTQMGQEVILRCVPISNHLYFYWYRQILGQKVEFLVSFYNNEISEKSEIFDDQFSVERPDGSNFTLKIRSTKLEDSAMYFCASSARMGEKLFFGSGTQLSVL.

This clone was detected a few times. The rearrangement uses TRBV12-5 and TRBJ1-5; TRBD1 aligns across 7 bases. V shed 0 bases and J 0 bases; nucleotides not matched to a gene: 8. Germline loops: CDR1 LGHNT, CDR2 FRNRAP. The CDR3 totals 18 residues. CDR3 coding DNA: TGTGCTAGTGGTTTGGTAGGTTCAGGGGGATATAGCAATCAGCCCCAGCATTTT. Its protein is CASGLVGSGGYSNQPQHF.

This clone was seen a single time. This rearrangement joins TRBV4-1 to TRBJ2-1, with TRBD2 matching over 12 bases. V lost 4 bases to trimming and J lost 6 bases; unmatched junction nucleotides: 4. This CDR3 region has 15 residues. Germline CDR1 is MGHRA and CDR2 is YSYEKL. Here the CDR3 reads CASSLTSGRTNEQFF. Written as DNA, the CDR3 is TGCGCCAGCAGCCTCACTAGCGGGAGGACCAATGAGCAGTTCTTC.

The chain recombines TRBV2 with TRBJ1-1; D call uncertain. The CDR3 runs to 13 residues. The germline V gene encodes CDR1 SNHLY and CDR2 FYNNEI. V dropped 3 bases and J dropped 4 bases, with 9 bases sitting between them. As DNA, the CDR3 is TGTGCCAGCAGTGAGGCGGAATCCACTGAAGCTTTCTTT. It encodes CASSEAESTEAFF.

The CDR3 reads CASSIITYNEQFF. The CDR3 DNA reads TGTGCCAGTAGTATTATCACTTACAATGAGCAGTTCTTC. This rearrangement joins TRBV19 to TRBJ2-1; no clear D gene. Per the germline V gene, CDR1 is LNHDA and CDR2 is SQIVND (reference sequence). CDR3 length: 13 residues. V gave up 3 bases and J gave up 4 bases, with 7 bases separating them.

CDR3 in amino acids: CASSAINNEQFF. The DNA for the CDR3 is TGTGCCAGCAGTGCGATTAATAATGAGCAGTTCTTC. The chain recombines TRBV27 with TRBJ2-1; D uncertain. The germline V gene encodes CDR1 MNHEY and CDR2 SMNVEV (reference sequence). CDR3 length equals 12 residues. The V and J ends lost 5 bases and 7 bases respectively, with 9 bases between them.

The chain recombines TRBV6-5 with TRBJ1-4; the D is unclear. Trimming removed 7 bases from V and 0 bases from J, with 9 bases in between. The CDR3 length is 14 residues. Germline V lookup: CDR1 MNHEY, CDR2 SVGAGI. The CDR3 loop is CASTRAATNEKLFF. In DNA, the CDR3 is TGTGCCAGCACTAGAGCGGCAACTAATGAAAAACTGTTTTTT.

The rearrangement uses TRBV21-1 and TRBJ1-6; the table gives TRBD1 as D, unverified against the DNA. TRBV21-1 corresponds to a pseudogene. CDR3 size: 19 residues. DNA for the CDR3: TGTGCCAGCAGCAAAGCCTCGCCCCAGGCAGTGGCCTATAATTCACCCCTCCACTTT. Amino acids: CASSKASPQAVAYNSPLHF.

The V call is TRBV5-6, the J call TRBJ1-1; no clear D gene. Trimming removed 1 base at V and 0 bases at J, with 10 bases between. Germline V lookup: CDR1 SGHDT, CDR2 YYEEEE. This CDR3 has 15 amino acids. CDR3 sequence: CASSLLGEVNTEAFF. The CDR3 nucleotides are TGTGCCAGCAGCTTGTTGGGTGAGGTGAACACTGAAGCTTTCTTT.

V gene TRBV6-5 combines with J gene TRBJ2-3, with D perhaps matching TRBD1 (5 bases). V was clipped by 7 bases and J by 3 bases, with 11 bases between them. Per germline, CDR1 MNHEY and CDR2 SVGAGI. This CDR3 spans 13 amino acids. The CDR3 nucleotides read TGTGCCAGCACCTGGGGCCATACAGATACGCAGTATTTT. This translates into CASTWGHTDTQYF.

This rearrangement joins TRBV7-8 to TRBJ1-5; the D is unclear. Trimming took off 5 bases at V and 6 bases at J, with 14 bases between the two ends. The germline gives CDR1 SGHVS, CDR2 FQNEAQ. The CDR3 extends over 14 amino acids. CDR3 sequence (DNA): TGTGCCAGCAGCCCCGCCGGGGTCGTTCAGCCCCAGCATTTT. Encoded protein: CASSPAGVVQPQHF.

This sequence joins TRBV4-1 and TRBJ2-1, with 9 bases identical to TRBD2. The CDR3 sequence is 20 residues long. Losses at the gene ends were 4 bases for V and 1 base for J; bases not matched to a gene: 17. Germline V gives CDR1 MGHRA, CDR2 YSYEKL. The CDR3 reads CASSLPGGRALVASYNEQFF. CDR3 DNA sequence: TGCGCCAGCAGCCTACCGGGCGGGAGGGCCCTAGTTGCATCCTACAATGAGCAGTTCTTC.

This sequence joins TRBV10-3 and TRBJ1-2, with D perhaps matching TRBD1 (6 bases). The CDR3 loop spans 14 amino acids. CDR1 ENHRY and CDR2 SYGVKD come from the germline V gene. Deletions cut 2 bases from V and 4 bases from J, with 11 bases between. The CDR3 is CAISEGGAGYGYTF. The CDR3 DNA reads as TGTGCCATCAGTGAGGGGGGGGCAGGCTATGGCTACACCTTC.

J is TRBJ2-3 and V is TRBV27; D is possibly TRBD1 (6 bases). Trimming stripped 4 bases from V and 4 bases from J, with 12 bases between. Germline V CDR1 and CDR2: MNHEY, SMNVEV (reference sequence). The length of the CDR3 is 14 residues. CDR3 sequence (DNA): TGTGCCAGCAGTTCGACACAGGGCCCAGATACGCAGTATTTT. It encodes CASSSTQGPDTQYF.

This rearrangement joins TRBV7-2 to TRBJ2-7; D possibly corresponds to TRBD2 (6 bases). V was pared by 1 base and J by 6 bases, with 10 bases between. The CDR3 is 13 amino acids. Germline CDR1 SGHTA, CDR2 FQGNSA. CDR3 protein: CASSLGWRGEQYF. CDR3 DNA sequence: TGTGCCAGCAGCTTAGGGTGGAGGGGCGAGCAGTACTTC.

The V and J genes are TRBV6-1 and TRBJ2-6, with TRBD1 matching 9 bases. The CDR3 has 18 residues. Trimming cost V 1 base and J 1 base; bases outside gene matches: 5. Germline V CDR1 and CDR2: MNHNS, SASEGT. CDR3 residues: CASSEVWDRESGANVLTF. Here the CDR3 DNA reads TGTGCCAGCAGTGAAGTCTGGGACAGGGAGTCTGGGGCCAACGTCCTGACTTTC.

This clone appeared a few times. V usage is TRBV9 and J usage is TRBJ1-1, with 9 positions matching TRBD1. CDR1 and CDR2 from the germline V gene are SGDLS and YYNGEE. After removal of 4 bases from V and 1 base from J, the junction contained 14 bases not matched to a gene. The CDR3 is made up of 18 amino acids. The CDR3 is CASSNSLTGGLGNTEAFF. The CDR3 DNA sequence: TGTGCCAGCAGCAACTCCCTGACAGGGGGTCTGGGGAACACTGAAGCTTTCTTT.

This clone was seen just once. A much bigger clone sits one base away, suggesting this may be a read error. The rearrangement joins TRBV11-1 to TRBJ2-7; D is undetermined. Germline CDR1 reads SGHAT; CDR2 reads FQDESV (reference sequence). The CDR3 has 11 residues. Deletions cut 5 bases from V and 3 bases from J, with 5 bases between. CDR3 sequence: CASSPSYEQYF. The CDR3 DNA reads TGTGCCAGCAGCCCTAGCTACGAGCAGTACTTC.

The V and J genes are TRBV7-9 and TRBJ1-1, with 7 bases that match TRBD1. With V trimmed by 4 bases and J by 11 bases, 4 bases remained unmatched. The CDR3 is made up of 11 amino acids. The V gene's germline CDR1 is SEHNR and CDR2 FQNEAQ (reference sequence). CDR3 nucleotide sequence: TGTGCCAGCAGCTCGCAGGGGGAGGCTTTCTTT. This sequence encodes CASSSQGEAFF.

The chain links TRBV2 to TRBJ2-2, with 8 positions matching TRBD1. This CDR3 comprises 15 residues. The J segment lost 0 bases and the V segment lost 6 bases, leaving 3 bases of the junction unmatched. Germline-derived CDR1 and CDR2 are SNHLY and FYNNEI. This CDR3 is CASRKGQANTGELFF. CDR3 DNA: TGTGCCAGCAGGAAGGGACAGGCGAACACCGGGGAGCTGTTTTTT.

There are a few counts of this clone. This chain links TRBV3-1 (or the pseudogene TRBV3-2) with TRBJ1-2; D is undetermined. V lost 5 bases and J lost 8, with 12 bases in between. Germline values: CDR1 LGHDT, CDR2 YNNKEL (reference sequence). CDR3 size: 12 residues. CDR3 loop: CASSLEAYGYTF. The CDR3 nucleotides are TGTGCCAGCAGCTTAGAGGCCTACGGCTACACCTTC.

The chain links TRBV5-8 to TRBJ2-7, with 10 positions matching TRBD1. The CDR3 has 15 residues. Germline CDR1 SGHTS, CDR2 YDEGEE. J was trimmed by 4 bases and V by 4 bases; bases with no gene match: 8. The CDR3 loop is CASSLIPGQGYEQYF. The CDR3 DNA is TGTGCCAGCAGCCTAATACCGGGACAGGGGTACGAGCAGTACTTC.

The V gene is TRBV9, the J gene TRBJ2-5; D may be TRBD2 (5 bases). The V end lost 0 bases, the J end lost 4 bases, and 10 bases lay between the germline ends. The CDR3 extends over 14 amino acids. In germline, CDR1 is SGDLS, CDR2 YYNGEE. This CDR3 is CASSVGYSGETQYF. In DNA, the CDR3 is TGTGCCAGCAGCGTAGGATACAGCGGAGAGACCCAGTACTTC.

The chain is built from TRBV3-1 (or the pseudogene TRBV3-2) and TRBJ2-5, with 13 bases matching TRBD2. CDR1 LGHDT and CDR2 YNNKEL come from the germline V gene (reference sequence). The CDR3 is made up of 16 amino acids. V was pared by 1 base and J by 1 base, with 0 bases of the junction left unmatched. For the CDR3, the DNA is TGTGCCAGCAGCCAAGGGACTAGCGGGGGCCAAGAGACCCAGTACTTC. It translates to CASSQGTSGGQETQYF.